This T cell receptor beta chain was identified in a study of blood T cell repertoires in COVID-19. Study-wide background: Some COVID-19 samples were acute and others convalescent; all came from the United States, Italy and Spain. The cDNA or gDNA used as material had been derived from T cells, B-cell-depleted T cells, or PBMCs.

Clones were read by immunoSEQ multiplex PCR, and TCRdb kept only the in-frame ones, dropping some. The sample has over 250,000 clones, about 89% seen once. Germline values: CDR1 MDHEN, CDR2 SYDVKM. Trimming left V 8 bases short and J 5 bases short, with 13 bases between. This CDR3 has 13 amino acids. The sample consisted of peripheral blood. This clonotype originated in a woman younger than 45 with COVID-19, enrolled during active disease. The chain combines TRBV28 with TRBJ1-5; the D is unclear. DNA of the CDR3: TGTGCCAGCGCTGGCAAGGCGGATCAGCCCCAGCATTTT. This codes for CASAGKADQPQHF.